The present T cell receptor beta chain was sequenced within a study of blood T cells in healthy people across ages. About the research overall: About one barcoded beta molecule was captured per two T cells (by template switching).

A second PCR, run for roughly 7 to 11 cycles, used a sample-barcoded 5' primer plus a J-beta primer mix. A single record per CDR3 protein comes from TCRdb applying MiXCR to the 5' RACE reads. The data hold some 780,000 distinct CDR3 sequences, with around 50% observed a single time. The germline V and J ends were trimmed by 4 bases and 0 bases, with 12 bases remaining between them. Germline assignment: CDR1 MNHEY and CDR2 SMNVEV (reference sequence). This CDR3 spans 15 amino acids. What was sequenced was blood. J is TRBJ1-1 and V is TRBV27, with unresolved D. The sequence was obtained from a man aged 40-49 years in good health. CDR3 DNA: TGTGCCAGCAGTTACCAGAAAACTTTGAACACTGAAGCTTTCTTT. Protein: CASSYQKTLNTEAFF.